A selection of T cell receptor beta chains follows, all from one sample in a study of post-analysis software for immune sequencing data. Each CDR3 protein gets one entry after TCRdb re-called the PCR reads with MiXCR. This table holds over 150,000 distinct CDR3 sequences, around 30% found once. Sequences were obtained from blood. Receptor source: a girl aged 5 to 17 with multiple sclerosis. Each CDR3 is given with its conserved first and last residue. D genes are given only for firm matches. Clone size is not always given. Where it is, it says once, few, many or a class for expanded clones.

d_gene: TRBD2; v_gene: TRBV7-9; j_gene: TRBJ2-1; abundance: many; CDR3nt: TGTGCCAGCAGCCAAGCAAGACTAGCGGGAGGGAGCTCCTACAATGAGCAGTTCTTC; CDR3aa: CASSQARLAGGSSYNEQFF
d_gene: TRBD2; v_gene: TRBV20-1; j_gene: TRBJ2-1; abundance: NA; CDR3nt: TGCAGTGCTAGGGTCCCTAGCGGGACGAACCATGAGCAGTTCTTC; CDR3aa: CSARVPSGTNHEQFF
d_gene: TRBD1; v_gene: TRBV12-5; j_gene: TRBJ1-1; abundance: NA; CDR3nt: TGTGCTAGTGGTCTACATGACAGGGACGCTTTCTTT; CDR3aa: CASGLHDRDAFF
d_gene: NA; v_gene: TRBV29-1; j_gene: TRBJ2-7; abundance: many; CDR3nt: TGCAGCGTTGGTCGAGGGCGCTACGAGCAGTACTTC; CDR3aa: CSVGRGRYEQYF
d_gene: NA; v_gene: TRBV5-1; j_gene: TRBJ1-2; abundance: NA; CDR3nt: TGCGCCAGCAGCTTGGTTAGGGGAGCTGGTGGCTACACCTTC; CDR3aa: CASSLVRGAGGYTF
d_gene: TRBD1; v_gene: TRBV10-3; j_gene: TRBJ1-1; abundance: NA; CDR3nt: TGTGCCATCAGTGTACAGGGGCCTAACACTGAAGCTTTCTTT; CDR3aa: CAISVQGPNTEAFF
d_gene: NA; v_gene: TRBV7-9; j_gene: TRBJ1-6; abundance: few; CDR3nt: TGTGCCAGCAGCTTAGCGGGGGCACCGAATTCACCCCTCCACTTT; CDR3aa: CASSLAGAPNSPLHF
d_gene: NA; v_gene: TRBV7-3; j_gene: TRBJ2-7; abundance: few; CDR3nt: TGTGCCAGCAGCCAAGGGGGGGCCGACTACGAGCAGTACTTC; CDR3aa: CASSQGGADYEQYF
d_gene: TRBD1; v_gene: TRBV4-2; j_gene: TRBJ2-5; abundance: many; CDR3nt: TGTGCCAGCAGCCAAACCGGGACAGGGAAAGAGACCCAGTACTTC; CDR3aa: CASSQTGTGKETQYF
d_gene: NA; v_gene: TRBV29-1; j_gene: TRBJ2-5; abundance: many; CDR3nt: TGCAGCGTTGTGGACGGATCCCAGTACTTC; CDR3aa: CSVVDGSQYF
d_gene: TRBD2; v_gene: TRBV28; j_gene: TRBJ2-1; abundance: NA; CDR3nt: TGTGCCAGCGTTCGGACTAGCGCACCCTACAATGAGCAGTTCTTC; CDR3aa: CASVRTSAPYNEQFF
d_gene: NA; v_gene: TRBV29-1; j_gene: TRBJ2-7; abundance: NA; CDR3nt: TGCAGCGTGGTTGAAGGTACATCGTACGAGCAGTACTTC; CDR3aa: CSVVEGTSYEQYF
d_gene: NA; v_gene: TRBV18; j_gene: TRBJ2-5; abundance: many; CDR3nt: TGTGCCAGCTCACCCTCCCAGCGGCTCCAAGAGACCCAGTACTTC; CDR3aa: CASSPSQRLQETQYF
d_gene: TRBD2; v_gene: TRBV5-1; j_gene: TRBJ2-1; abundance: NA; CDR3nt: TGCGCCAGCAGCGAGGCCGGGACTAGCGAATACAATGAGCAGTTCTTC; CDR3aa: CASSEAGTSEYNEQFF
d_gene: TRBD2; v_gene: TRBV24-1; j_gene: TRBJ2-3; abundance: few; CDR3nt: TGTGCCACCGAGGCGGCGGGAGACACAGATACGCAGTATTTT; CDR3aa: CATEAAGDTDTQYF
d_gene: NA; v_gene: TRBV29-1; j_gene: TRBJ1-5; abundance: many; CDR3nt: TGCAGCGCATCGCCGGGGTTCAATCAGCCCCAGCATTTT; CDR3aa: CSASPGFNQPQHF
d_gene: NA; v_gene: TRBV2; j_gene: TRBJ2-1; abundance: NA; CDR3nt: TGTGCCAGCAGTGACACCTCCAATGAGCAGTTCTTC; CDR3aa: CASSDTSNEQFF
d_gene: NA; v_gene: TRBV19; j_gene: TRBJ1-5; abundance: few; CDR3nt: TGTGCCAGTAGTATCATGGCGAGCAATCAGCCCCAGCATTTT; CDR3aa: CASSIMASNQPQHF
d_gene: TRBD2; v_gene: TRBV13; j_gene: TRBJ2-1; abundance: many; CDR3nt: TGTGCCAGCAGCGACAGCGGGACTAGCGGGAGTGGGGTTTACAATGAGCAGTTCTTC; CDR3aa: CASSDSGTSGSGVYNEQFF
d_gene: TRBD2; v_gene: TRBV14; j_gene: TRBJ2-5; abundance: few; CDR3nt: TGTGCCAGCAGCCGGGGGACTAGCAGGCCTCATGAGCAGTACTTC; CDR3aa: CASSRGTSRPHEQYF
d_gene: TRBD2; v_gene: TRBV5-1; j_gene: TRBJ2-3; abundance: many; CDR3nt: TGCGCCAGCAGCAAACTAGCGGGATCCACAGATACGCAGTATTTT; CDR3aa: CASSKLAGSTDTQYF
d_gene: NA; v_gene: TRBV6-1; j_gene: TRBJ1-4; abundance: NA; CDR3nt: TGTGCCAGCAGTGAGTTCCCACAGGGAAGAACTAATGAAAAACTGTTTTTT; CDR3aa: CASSEFPQGRTNEKLFF
d_gene: TRBD2; v_gene: TRBV29-1; j_gene: TRBJ2-7; abundance: many; CDR3nt: TGCAGCGTTGTAGGGACTAGTGGATCTTACGAGCAGTACTTC; CDR3aa: CSVVGTSGSYEQYF
d_gene: NA; v_gene: TRBV15; j_gene: TRBJ1-2; abundance: many; CDR3nt: TGTGCCACCAGCAGAGATAGGCTCTCTCTATGGGACAAAAAGAGTAACTATGGCTACACCTTC; CDR3aa: CATSRDRLSLWDKKSNYGYTF
d_gene: TRBD1; v_gene: TRBV12-3/TRBV12-4; j_gene: TRBJ2-7; abundance: NA; CDR3nt: TGTGCCAGCAGTTTAAGACAGGGGGCAGTTTACGAGCAGTACTTC; CDR3aa: CASSLRQGAVYEQYF
d_gene: TRBD2; v_gene: TRBV28; j_gene: TRBJ2-1; abundance: NA; CDR3nt: TGTGCCAGCAGGGGGACTAGCGGGAGGGCCGTCAATGAGCAGTTCTTC; CDR3aa: CASRGTSGRAVNEQFF
d_gene: NA; v_gene: TRBV5-6; j_gene: TRBJ1-3; abundance: few; CDR3nt: TGTGCCAGCAGCTTGGCAGCAGTCTCTGGAAACACCATATATTTT; CDR3aa: CASSLAAVSGNTIYF
d_gene: TRBD2; v_gene: TRBV10-3; j_gene: TRBJ2-1; abundance: many; CDR3nt: TGTGCCATGGCTAGCGGGGCCTACAATGAGCAGTTCTTC; CDR3aa: CAMASGAYNEQFF
d_gene: NA; v_gene: TRBV9; j_gene: TRBJ2-2; abundance: NA; CDR3nt: TGTGCCAGCAGCGTGACTGGCACCGGGGAGCTGTTTTTT; CDR3aa: CASSVTGTGELFF
d_gene: NA; v_gene: TRBV3-1; j_gene: TRBJ1-2; abundance: NA; CDR3nt: TGTGCCAGCAGCCAAGAGTGGGTTAAGGGGGACTATGGCTACACCTTC; CDR3aa: CASSQEWVKGDYGYTF
d_gene: TRBD2; v_gene: TRBV3-1; j_gene: TRBJ2-1; abundance: few; CDR3nt: TGTGCCAGCAGTCGTGCGGGAGGTGGCGGCAATGAGCAGTTCTTC; CDR3aa: CASSRAGGGGNEQFF
d_gene: NA; v_gene: TRBV12-3/TRBV12-4; j_gene: TRBJ2-7; abundance: many; CDR3nt: TGTGCCAGCAGTTTCTCTAACGAGCAGTACTTC; CDR3aa: CASSFSNEQYF